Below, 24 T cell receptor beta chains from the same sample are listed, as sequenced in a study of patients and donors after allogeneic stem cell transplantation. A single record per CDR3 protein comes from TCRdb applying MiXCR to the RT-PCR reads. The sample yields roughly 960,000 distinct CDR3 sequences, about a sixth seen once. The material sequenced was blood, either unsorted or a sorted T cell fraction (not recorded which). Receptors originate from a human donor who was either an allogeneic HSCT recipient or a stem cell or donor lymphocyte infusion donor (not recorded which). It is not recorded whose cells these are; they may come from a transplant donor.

The CDR3 is CASSPNRGLYNEQFF. CDR3 DNA: TGTGCCAGCAGTCCAAACAGGGGCCTATACAATGAGCAGTTCTTC. This chain links TRBV7-9 with TRBJ2-1; 7 positions agree with TRBD1. CDR1 is SEHNR and CDR2 is FQNEAQ in the germline V gene (reference sequence). V gave up 6 bases and J gave up 4 bases; unmatched junction bases: 9. The CDR3 contains 15 residues.

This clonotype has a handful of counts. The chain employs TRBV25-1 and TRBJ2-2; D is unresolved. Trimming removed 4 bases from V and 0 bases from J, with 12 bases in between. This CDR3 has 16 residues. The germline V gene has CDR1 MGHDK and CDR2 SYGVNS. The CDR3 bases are TGTGCCAGCAGTGCTTTTCCCGGGTCGAACACCGGGGAGCTGTTTTTT. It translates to CASSAFPGSNTGELFF.

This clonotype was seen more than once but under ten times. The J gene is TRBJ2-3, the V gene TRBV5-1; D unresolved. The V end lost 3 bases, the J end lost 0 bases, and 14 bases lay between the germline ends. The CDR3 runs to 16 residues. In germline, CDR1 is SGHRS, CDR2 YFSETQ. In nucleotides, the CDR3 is TGCGCCAGCAGCTCATCCCCCTCACCCAGCACAGATACGCAGTATTTT. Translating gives CASSSSPSPSTDTQYF.

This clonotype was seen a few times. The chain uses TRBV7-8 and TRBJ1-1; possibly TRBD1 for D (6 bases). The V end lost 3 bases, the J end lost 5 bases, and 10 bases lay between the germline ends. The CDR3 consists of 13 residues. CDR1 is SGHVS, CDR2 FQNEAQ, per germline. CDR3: CASSFAQGTEAFF. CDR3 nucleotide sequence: TGTGCCAGCAGCTTCGCACAGGGAACTGAAGCTTTCTTT.

The CDR3 sequence: CASSQESDRGHEQYF. CDR3 bases: TGCGCCAGCAGCCAAGAATCCGACAGGGGGCACGAGCAGTACTTC. The chain has TRBV4-3 and TRBJ2-7; 10 bases are shared with TRBD1. Germline V gives CDR1 LGHNA, CDR2 YSLEER. Trimming at V came to 0 bases and at J to 5 bases, leaving 4 bases not matched to a gene. The CDR3 runs to 15 residues.

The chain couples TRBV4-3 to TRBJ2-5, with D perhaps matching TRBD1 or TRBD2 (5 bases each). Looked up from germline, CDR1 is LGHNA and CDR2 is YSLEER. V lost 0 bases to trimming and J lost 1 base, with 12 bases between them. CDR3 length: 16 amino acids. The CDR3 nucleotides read TGCGCCAGCAGCCAAGATCTCACGGGGACCCAAGAGACCCAGTACTTC. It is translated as CASSQDLTGTQETQYF.

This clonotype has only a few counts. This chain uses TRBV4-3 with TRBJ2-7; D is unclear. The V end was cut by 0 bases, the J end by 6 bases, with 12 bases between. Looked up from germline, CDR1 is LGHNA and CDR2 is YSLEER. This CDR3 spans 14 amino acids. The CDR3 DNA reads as TGCGCCAGCAGCCAAGATCTGGCAGTATCCGAGCAGTACTTC. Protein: CASSQDLAVSEQYF.

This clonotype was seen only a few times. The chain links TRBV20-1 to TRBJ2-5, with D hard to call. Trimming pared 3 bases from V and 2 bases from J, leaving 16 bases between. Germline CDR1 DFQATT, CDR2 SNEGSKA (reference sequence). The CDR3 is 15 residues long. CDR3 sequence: CSASSPSAGQETQYF. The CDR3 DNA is TGCAGTGCTAGCTCTCCGTCCGCTGGACAAGAGACCCAGTACTTC.

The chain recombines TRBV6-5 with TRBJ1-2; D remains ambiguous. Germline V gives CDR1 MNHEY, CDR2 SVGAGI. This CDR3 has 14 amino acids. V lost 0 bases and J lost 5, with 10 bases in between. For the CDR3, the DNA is TGTGCCAGCAGTTACTCGAAGTCGGTATATGGCTACACCTTC. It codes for CASSYSKSVYGYTF.

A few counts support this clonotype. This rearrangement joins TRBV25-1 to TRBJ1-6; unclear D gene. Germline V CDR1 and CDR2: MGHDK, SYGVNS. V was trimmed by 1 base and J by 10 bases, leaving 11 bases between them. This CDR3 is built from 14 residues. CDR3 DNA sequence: TGTGCCAGCAGTGAATCGGGGAGGGCCTCACCCCTCCACTTT. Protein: CASSESGRASPLHF.

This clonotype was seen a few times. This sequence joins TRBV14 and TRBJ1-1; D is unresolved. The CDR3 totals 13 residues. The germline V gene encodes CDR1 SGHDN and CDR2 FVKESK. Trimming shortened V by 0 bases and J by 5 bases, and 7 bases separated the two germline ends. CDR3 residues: CASSQDSGTEAFF. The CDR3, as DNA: TGTGCCAGCAGCCAAGATTCCGGAACTGAAGCTTTCTTT.

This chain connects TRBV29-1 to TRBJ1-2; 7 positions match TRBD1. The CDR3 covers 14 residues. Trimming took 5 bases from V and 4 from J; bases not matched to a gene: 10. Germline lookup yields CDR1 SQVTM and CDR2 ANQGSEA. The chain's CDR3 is CSVLTPGTAYGYTF. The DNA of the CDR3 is TGCAGCGTTCTGACACCCGGGACAGCCTATGGCTACACCTTC.

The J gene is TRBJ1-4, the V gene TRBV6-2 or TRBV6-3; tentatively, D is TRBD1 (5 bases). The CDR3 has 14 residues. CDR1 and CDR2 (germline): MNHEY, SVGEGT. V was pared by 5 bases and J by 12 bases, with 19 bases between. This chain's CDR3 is CASSQLRVLSELFF. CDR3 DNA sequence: TGTGCCAGCAGTCAACTCAGGGTTTTGTCCGAACTGTTTTTT.

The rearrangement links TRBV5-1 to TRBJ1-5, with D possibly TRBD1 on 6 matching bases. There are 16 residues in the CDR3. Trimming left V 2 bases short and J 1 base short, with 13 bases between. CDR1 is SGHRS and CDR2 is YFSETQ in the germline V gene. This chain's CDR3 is CASSLMGGASNQPQHF. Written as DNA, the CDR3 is TGCGCCAGCAGCTTAATGGGGGGCGCGAGCAATCAGCCCCAGCATTTT.

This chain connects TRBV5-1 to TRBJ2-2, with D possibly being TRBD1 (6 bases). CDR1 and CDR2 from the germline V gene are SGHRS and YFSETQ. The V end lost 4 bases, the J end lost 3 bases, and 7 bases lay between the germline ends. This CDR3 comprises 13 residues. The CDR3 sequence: CASSEGDTGELFF. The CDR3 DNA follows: TGCGCCAGCAGCGAGGGGGACACCGGGGAGCTGTTTTTT.

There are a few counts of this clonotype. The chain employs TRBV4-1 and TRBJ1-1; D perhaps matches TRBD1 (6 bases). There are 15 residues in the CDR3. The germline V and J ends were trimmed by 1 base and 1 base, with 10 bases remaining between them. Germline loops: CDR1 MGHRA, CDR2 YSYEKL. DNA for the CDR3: TGCGCCAGCAGCCAAGTTGGGGGGCGGAACACTGAAGCTTTCTTT. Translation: CASSQVGGRNTEAFF.

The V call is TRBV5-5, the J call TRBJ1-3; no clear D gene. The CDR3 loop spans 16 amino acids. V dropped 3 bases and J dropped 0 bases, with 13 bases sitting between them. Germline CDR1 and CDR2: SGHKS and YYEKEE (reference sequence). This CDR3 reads CASSSTAAYSGNTIYF. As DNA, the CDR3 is TGTGCCAGCAGCTCGACCGCTGCATACTCTGGAAACACCATATATTTT.

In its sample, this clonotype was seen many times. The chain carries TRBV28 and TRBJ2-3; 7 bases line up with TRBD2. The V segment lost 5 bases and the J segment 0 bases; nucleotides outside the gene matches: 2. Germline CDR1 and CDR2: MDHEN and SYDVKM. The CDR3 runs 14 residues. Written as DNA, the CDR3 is TGTGCCAGCAGTCTAGCGGTTAGCACAGATACGCAGTATTTT. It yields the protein CASSLAVSTDTQYF. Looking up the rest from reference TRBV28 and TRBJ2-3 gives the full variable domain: DVKVTQSSRYLVKRTGEKVFLECVQDMDHENMFWYRQDPGLGLRLIYFSYDVKMKEKGDIPEGYSVSREKKERFSLILESASTNQTSMYLCASSLAVSTDTQYFGPGTRLTVL.

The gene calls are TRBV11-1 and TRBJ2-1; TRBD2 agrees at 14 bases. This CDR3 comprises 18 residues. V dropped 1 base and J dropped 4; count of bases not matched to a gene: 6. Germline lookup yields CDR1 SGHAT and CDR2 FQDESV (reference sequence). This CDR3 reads CASSLGGLAGGLYNEQFF. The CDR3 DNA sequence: TGTGCCAGCAGCTTAGGTGGACTAGCGGGAGGCCTATACAATGAGCAGTTCTTC. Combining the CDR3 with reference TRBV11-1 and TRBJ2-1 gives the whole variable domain EAEVAQSPRYKITEKSQAVAFWCDPISGHATLYWYRQILGQGPELLVQFQDESVVDDSQLPKDRFSAERLKGVDSTLKIQPAELGDSAMYLCASSLGGLAGGLYNEQFFGPGTRLTVL.

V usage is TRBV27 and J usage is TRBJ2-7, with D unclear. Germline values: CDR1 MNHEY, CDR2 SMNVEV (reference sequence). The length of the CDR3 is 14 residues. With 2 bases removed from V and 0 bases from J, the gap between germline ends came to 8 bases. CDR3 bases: TGTGCCAGCAGTTTAATATCTAGCTCCTACGAGCAGTACTTC. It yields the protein CASSLISSSYEQYF.

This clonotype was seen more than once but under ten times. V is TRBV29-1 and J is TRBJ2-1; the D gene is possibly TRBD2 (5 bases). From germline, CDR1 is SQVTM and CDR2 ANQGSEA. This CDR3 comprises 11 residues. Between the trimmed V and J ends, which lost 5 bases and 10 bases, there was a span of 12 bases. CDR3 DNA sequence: TGCAGCGTTCCGGGCCGCGGGGAGCAGTTCTTC. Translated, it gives CSVPGRGEQFF.

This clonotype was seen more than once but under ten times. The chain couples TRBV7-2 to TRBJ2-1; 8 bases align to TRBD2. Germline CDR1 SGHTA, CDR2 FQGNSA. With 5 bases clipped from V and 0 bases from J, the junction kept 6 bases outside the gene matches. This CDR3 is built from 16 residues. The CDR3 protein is CASSTRSGSSYNEQFF. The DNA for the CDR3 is TGTGCCAGCAGCACCCGCAGCGGGAGCTCCTACAATGAGCAGTTCTTC.

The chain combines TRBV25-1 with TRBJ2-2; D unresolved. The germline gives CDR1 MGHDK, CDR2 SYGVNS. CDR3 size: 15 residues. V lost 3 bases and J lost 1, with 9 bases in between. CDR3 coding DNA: TGTGCCAGCAGTGATCCCACTCTGAACACCGGGGAGCTGTTTTTT. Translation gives CASSDPTLNTGELFF.

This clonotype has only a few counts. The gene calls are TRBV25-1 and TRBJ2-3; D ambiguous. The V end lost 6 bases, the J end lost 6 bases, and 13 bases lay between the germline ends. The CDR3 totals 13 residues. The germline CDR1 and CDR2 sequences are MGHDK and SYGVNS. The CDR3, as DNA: TGTGCCAGCAGCATAGGTCACGGGGATACGCAGTATTTT. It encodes CASSIGHGDTQYF.